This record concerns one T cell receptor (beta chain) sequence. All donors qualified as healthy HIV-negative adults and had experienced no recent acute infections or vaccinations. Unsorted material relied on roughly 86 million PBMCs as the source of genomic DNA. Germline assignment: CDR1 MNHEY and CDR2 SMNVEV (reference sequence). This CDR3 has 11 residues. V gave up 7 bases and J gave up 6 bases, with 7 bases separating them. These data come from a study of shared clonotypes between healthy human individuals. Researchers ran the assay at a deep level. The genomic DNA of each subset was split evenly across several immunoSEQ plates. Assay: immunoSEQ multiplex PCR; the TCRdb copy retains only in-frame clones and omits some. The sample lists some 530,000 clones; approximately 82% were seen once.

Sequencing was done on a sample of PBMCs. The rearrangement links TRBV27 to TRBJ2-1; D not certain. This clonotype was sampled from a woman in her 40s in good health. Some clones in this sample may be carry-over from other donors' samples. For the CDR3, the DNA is TGTGCCAGCACCGTAGGCAATGAGCAGTTCTTC. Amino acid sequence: CASTVGNEQFF.